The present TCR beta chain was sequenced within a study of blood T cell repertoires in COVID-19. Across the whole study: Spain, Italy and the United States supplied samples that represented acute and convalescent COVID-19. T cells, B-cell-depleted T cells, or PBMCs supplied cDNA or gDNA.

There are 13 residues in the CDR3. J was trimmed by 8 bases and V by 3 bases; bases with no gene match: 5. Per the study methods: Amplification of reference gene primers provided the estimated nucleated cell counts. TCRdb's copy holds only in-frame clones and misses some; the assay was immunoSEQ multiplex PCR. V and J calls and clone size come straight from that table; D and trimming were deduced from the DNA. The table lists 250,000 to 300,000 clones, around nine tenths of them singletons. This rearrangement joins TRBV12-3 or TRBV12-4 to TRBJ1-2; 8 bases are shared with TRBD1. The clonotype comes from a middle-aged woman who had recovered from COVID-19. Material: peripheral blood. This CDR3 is CASSLTGVYGYTF. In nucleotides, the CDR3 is TGTGCCAGCAGTTTGACAGGGGTCTACGGCTACACCTTC.